A selection of T cell receptor beta chains follows, all from one sample in a study of identical twins. A single record per CDR3 protein comes from TCRdb applying MiXCR to the 5' RACE reads. This table has 1.5 million to 2 million distinct CDR3 sequences, 25% to 35% appearing once. Material for sequencing was cord blood. These receptors all come from a newborn girl in good health. Both conserved end residues are part of each CDR3. A D gene is named only where the DNA matches it firmly. Clone size, where shown, is once, few, many, or a class for clones that have expanded.

DNA | CDR3 | J | size | D | V
TGTGCCAGCTCACCGGGGGTAATTGACTATGGCTACACCTTC | CASSPGVIDYGYTF | TRBJ1-2 | few | NA | TRBV18
TGTGCCAGCAGTTTACTTTGGGGCGGGAGCACAGATACGCAGTATTTT | CASSLLWGGSTDTQYF | TRBJ2-3 | NA | NA | TRBV28
TGTGCCAGCAGACAGGGACAGGGCAATCAGCCCCAGCATTTT | CASRQGQGNQPQHF | TRBJ1-5 | few | TRBD1 | TRBV3-1
TGTGCCAGCAGCCCTTTTAGGCAGGGGGATGGGAACTATGGCTACACCTTC | CASSPFRQGDGNYGYTF | TRBJ1-2 | NA | TRBD1 | TRBV7-2
TGTGCCACCAGCAGAGTTAGGACAGGGAACACTGAAGCTTTCTTT | CATSRVRTGNTEAFF | TRBJ1-1 | NA | TRBD1 | TRBV15
TGTGCCAGCACCCAACGAAGGCAGTTCTCCTACGAGCAGTACTTC | CASTQRRQFSYEQYF | TRBJ2-7 | few | NA | TRBV5-6
TGTGCCAGCAGCTTAGATCCAGGCGGGGGTGAAAAACTGTTTTTT | CASSLDPGGGEKLFF | TRBJ1-4 | NA | NA | TRBV11-2
TGTGCCATCAGTGAAACAGGGTCGGGGTATAATTCACCCCTCCACTTT | CAISETGSGYNSPLHF | TRBJ1-6 | NA | NA | TRBV10-3
TGTGCCAGCAGCCAAGAGCTCCAACCGGGACTCAGAGAGACCCAGTACTTC | CASSQELQPGLRETQYF | TRBJ2-5 | NA | NA | TRBV3-1
TGTGCCAGCAGGAGGGGACATCTTGAAAAACTGTTTTTT | CASRRGHLEKLFF | TRBJ1-4 | once | NA | TRBV6-1
TGTAGGGGGGACTTCTCCTACAATGAGCAGTTCTTC | CRGDFSYNEQFF | TRBJ2-1 | NA | NA | TRBV7-9
TGTGCCAGCAGCCCGACTAGCGCGGGGTACAATGAGCAGTTCTTC | CASSPTSAGYNEQFF | TRBJ2-1 | NA | TRBD2 | TRBV11-2
TGTGCCAGCAGTGAACTGACAGGGCCATGGCCCCAGCATTTT | CASSELTGPWPQHF | TRBJ1-5 | few | TRBD1 | TRBV6-1
TGCAGTGCTGAAGCCCGGACTAGCCTAAACACCGGGGAGCTGTTTTTT | CSAEARTSLNTGELFF | TRBJ2-2 | few | TRBD2 | TRBV20-1
TGCAGCGTTGGAGGGCGGACAGGGAGGTATGGCGGGGAGCTGTTTTTT | CSVGGRTGRYGGELFF | TRBJ2-2 | NA | TRBD1 | TRBV29-1
TGTGCCAGCAGCCGGACTAAACCGAACACCGGGGAGCTGTTTTTT | CASSRTKPNTGELFF | TRBJ2-2 | NA | NA | TRBV7-8
TGTGCCAGCAGTAAAAGTGGAGGGATCCACGAGCAGTACTTC | CASSKSGGIHEQYF | TRBJ2-7 | NA | NA | TRBV6-1
TGTGCCAGCAGCTGGGAGGGTGTTAAGTACTTC | CASSWEGVKYF | TRBJ2-4 | NA | TRBD2 | TRBV7-6
TGTGCCAGCAGTTTAAGCGGGTCCGACACTGAAGCTTTCTTT | CASSLSGSDTEAFF | TRBJ1-1 | NA | NA | TRBV12-3/TRBV12-4
TGTGCCAGCAGTGCAAGGACCTTGGGCACTGAAGCTTTCTTT | CASSARTLGTEAFF | TRBJ1-1 | few | NA | TRBV28
TGTGCCAGCAGCCAGCCTGGGACAGCCTATGGCTACACCTTC | CASSQPGTAYGYTF | TRBJ1-2 | many | TRBD1 | TRBV4-1
TGCAGTGCTAGAGACCGGGACCACCCCTACGAGCAGTACTTC | CSARDRDHPYEQYF | TRBJ2-7 | NA | NA | TRBV20-1
TGCGCCAGCATGGGTCGATTAGAGACCCAGTACTTC | CASMGRLETQYF | TRBJ2-5 | few | NA | TRBV5-1
TGTGCCAGCAGACTAGGGGGTCATCAGCCCCAGCATTTT | CASRLGGHQPQHF | TRBJ1-5 | few | NA | TRBV2
TGCGCCAGCAGCTTGGGCAGGGGGCCATTCAACTACGAGCAGTACTTC | CASSLGRGPFNYEQYF | TRBJ2-7 | few | TRBD1 | TRBV5-1
TGCAGTGCTAGTACGCTGGTTCAAGAGACCCAGTACTTC | CSASTLVQETQYF | TRBJ2-5 | NA | NA | TRBV20-1
TGCAGTGCTAGAGGGACTAGCGGGCACAATGAGCAGTTCTTC | CSARGTSGHNEQFF | TRBJ2-1 | many | TRBD2 | TRBV20-1
TGTGCCATCAGTGGGAAAGGGGATCAGCCCCAGCATTTT | CAISGKGDQPQHF | TRBJ1-5 | NA | NA | TRBV10-3
TGTGCCAGCAGAGACAGGGGGCTAAGGGGCAATCAGCCCCAGCATTTT | CASRDRGLRGNQPQHF | TRBJ1-5 | few | TRBD1 | TRBV28
TGTGCCAGCAGCTCCCTTGGACAGGGGGAAGATCAGCCCCAGCATTTT | CASSSLGQGEDQPQHF | TRBJ1-5 | few | TRBD1 | TRBV7-9
TGTGCCAGCAGCCGGGCGCTGAACACTGAAGTTTTCTTT | CASSRALNTEVFF | TRBJ1-1 | NA | NA | TRBV14
TGTGCCAGCAAGAAAGGGCAGAATTCACCCCTCCACTTT | CASKKGQNSPLHF | TRBJ1-6 | NA | NA | TRBV6-1
TGTGCCAGCAGCTTAGCTGGGGGGCTAGGACAGTTCTTC | CASSLAGGLGQFF | TRBJ2-1 | NA | NA | TRBV7-9
TGCGCCAGCAGCTTGGCCGATGGTACCTACAATGGGCAGTTCTTC | CASSLADGTYNGQFF | TRBJ2-1 | NA | NA | TRBV5-1
TGTGCCAGCAGTTCTCCTTTCACTAGCGGGAGTGGCACAGATACGCAGTATTTT | CASSSPFTSGSGTDTQYF | TRBJ2-3 | once | TRBD2 | TRBV27
TGTGCCAGCAGCCCCTGGACAGGCTCCAGCACAGATACGCAGTATTTT | CASSPWTGSSTDTQYF | TRBJ2-3 | NA | TRBD1 | TRBV7-9
TGTGCCAGCAGCCGCCCTATTCACGAGCAGTACTTC | CASSRPIHEQYF | TRBJ2-7 | few | NA | TRBV14
TGTGCCAGCAGCCCCAAGGGCCGGACTAGCAACGGGGAGCTGTTTTTT | CASSPKGRTSNGELFF | TRBJ2-2 | NA | TRBD2 | TRBV7-2
TGTGCCAGCTCACCATACGGGCGGTTAGCGGGGGGTTACCCTGATATCTCCCACTACGAGCAGTACTTC | CASSPYGRLAGGYPDISHYEQYF | TRBJ2-7 | few | TRBD2 | TRBV18